This TCR beta chain was documented in a study of cytomegalovirus exposure and HLA in healthy donors. Turning to the study itself: Genotyping of some 390 donors showed that 70% to 90% belonged to the Caucasian-associated ancestry cluster.

The CDR3 length is 11 residues. The V gene lost 5 bases and the J gene lost 10 bases, with 9 bases spanning the gap. The germline V gene has CDR1 SGHNT and CDR2 YENEEA. Study observations and caveats: A missense DCLRE1C variant was associated with V- and J-gene trimming of TCR beta chains in a later analysis, and an independent cohort replicated the association. According to the study, roughly 180 TCR beta chains were cytomegalovirus-associated. Fewer N-insertions than the approximately 610-donor mean were reportedly shown by an Asian-associated ancestry cluster in a later analysis.

Concerning this clone: Its antigen is as yet unknown.

The PCR ran on 60 Vbeta and 13 Jbeta primers. Sequencing was performed with immunoSEQ multiplex PCR; in TCRdb, only in-frame clones are kept and a portion is missing. In the table there are approximately 160,000 clones, around 80% of which are singletons. This receptor was obtained from a woman in her fifties or sixties in good health and CMV-seropositive. The gene calls are TRBV11-3 and TRBJ2-1, with D unresolved. Sequences were obtained from PBMCs. The CDR3 sequence: CASSRGPEQFF. CDR3 sequence (DNA): TGTGCCAGCAGCCGCGGTCCAGAGCAGTTCTTC.